These 17 T cell receptor beta chains share one sample of origin, sequenced in a study of T cells expressing NK-cell markers. TCRdb reprocessed the 5' RACE reads; each CDR3 protein has one entry and no DNA is given. Its listing shows hundreds of thousands of distinct CDR3 sequences. The specimen was blood T cells: a sorted CD56 or NKG2C T cell subset, CD4+ or CD8+ T cells, or bulk PBMC T cells (not recorded which). These receptors were obtained from a man aged 18-30 years in good health.

The chain has TRBV4-3 and TRBJ2-2. The CDR3 consists of 16 residues. Germline loops: CDR1 LGHNA, CDR2 YSLEER. CDR3 sequence: CASSQGYAELAGELFF.

The chain combines TRBV20-1 with TRBJ2-1; TCRdb proposes TRBD2, but this gene call is untestable without DNA. Germline V gene lookup returns CDR1 DFQATT and CDR2 SNEGSKA (reference sequence). The CDR3 is 15 amino acids. Here the CDR3 reads CSAPRASGSQDEQFF.

The chain recombines TRBV7-9 with TRBJ2-5; with no DNA, the TCRdb D assignment of TRBD1 cannot be verified. Germline CDR1 reads SEHNR; CDR2 reads FQNEAQ (reference sequence). There are 16 residues in the CDR3. The CDR3 sequence is CASNYVVTGPQETQYF.

This sequence joins TRBV5-6 and TRBJ2-7; checking the TCRdb D call of TRBD1 is not possible without DNA. This CDR3 spans 16 amino acids. In germline, CDR1 is SGHDT, CDR2 YYEEEE. This CDR3 reads CASSGPPGQGPYEQYF. Filled out from reference TRBV5-6 and TRBJ2-7, the complete variable domain reads DAGVTQSPTHLIKTRGQQVTLRCSPKSGHDTVSWYQQALGQGPQFIFQYYEEEERQRGNFPDRFSGHQFPNYSSELNVNALLLGDSALYLCASSGPPGQGPYEQYFGPGTRLTVT.

The chain links TRBV12-3 or TRBV12-4 to TRBJ1-1. CDR3 length equals 13 residues. CDR3 in amino acids: CASSPRIRKEAFF.

V is TRBV29-1 and J is TRBJ2-3; TCRdb's D call, TRBD2, is unchecked because there is no DNA. CDR3 length: 13 residues. Germline V gives CDR1 SQVTM, CDR2 ANQGSEA. The CDR3 here is CSVHPRQTDTQYF.

The CDR3 here is CASSWTGASYNEQFF. J is TRBJ2-1 and V is TRBV28; absent DNA, TCRdb's TRBD1 call cannot be checked. The CDR3 extends over 15 amino acids. Germline lookup yields CDR1 MDHEN and CDR2 SYDVKM.

This chain joins TRBV4-3 and TRBJ2-2. CDR1 is LGHNA and CDR2 is YSLEER in the germline V gene. This CDR3 is 15 amino acids long. The CDR3 protein is CASSQETASTGELFF.

The rearrangement joins TRBV11-1 to TRBJ2-1; as DNA is missing, the TRBD2 call by TCRdb cannot be tested. The germline gives CDR1 SGHAT, CDR2 FQDESV (reference sequence). This CDR3 is built from 19 residues. The CDR3 here is CASSPLGLAGPNPYNEQFF.

This chain connects TRBV12-3 or TRBV12-4 to TRBJ2-7; TCRdb's D call of TRBD2 is untestable without DNA. The CDR3 has 18 amino acids. CDR3 sequence reads: CASSRDAGTSGTAYEQYF.

The chain uses TRBV5-1 and TRBJ2-1; TCRdb selects TRBD2, and the lack of DNA leaves this call unchecked. The CDR3 runs to 13 residues. Germline CDR1 and CDR2: SGHRS and YFSETQ. The CDR3 sequence is CASSPGLAREQFF.

The chain employs TRBV29-1 and TRBJ2-5. CDR3 size: 13 residues. CDR1 and CDR2 from the germline V gene are SQVTM and ANQGSEA. The CDR3 here is CSVDRQSQETQYF.

This rearrangement joins TRBV11-1 to TRBJ2-1; the TRBD2 assignment by TCRdb is unverifiable without DNA. The CDR3 consists of 14 residues. The germline CDR1 and CDR2 sequences are SGHAT and FQDESV (reference sequence). This CDR3 reads CASSPVAGGNEQFF.

The gene calls are TRBV28 and TRBJ2-1. From germline, CDR1 is MDHEN and CDR2 SYDVKM. The CDR3 is 15 residues long. CDR3 region: CASSRNRVPHNEQFF.

The genes are TRBV29-1 and TRBJ2-1. The CDR3 consists of 14 residues. Per the germline V gene, CDR1 is SQVTM and CDR2 is ANQGSEA. The CDR3 spells CSVVLASSYNEQFF.

V and J are TRBV5-1 and TRBJ2-1; the TCRdb call, TRBD1, lacks DNA for checking. The CDR3 extends over 16 amino acids. Per germline, CDR1 SGHRS and CDR2 YFSETQ. CDR3 amino acids: CASSLVSWDSLNEQFF.

The genes are TRBV12-3 or TRBV12-4 and TRBJ1-1; TCRdb returns TRBD1, unconfirmable since there is no DNA. The CDR3 sequence is 14 residues long. CDR3 residues: CASSFVGGLTEAFF.